This entry features one T cell receptor beta chain sequence. This record belongs to a study of T-cell memory formation after mild COVID-19. TCRdb called the 5' RACE reads again in MiXCR, with one record for every CDR3 protein. The data hold roughly 150,000 distinct CDR3 sequences, with approximately 13% observed a single time. V was clipped by 7 bases and J by 0 bases, with 12 bases between them. The V gene's germline CDR1 is SGHAT and CDR2 FQNNGV. The CDR3 runs to 14 residues. This chain joins TRBV11-2 and TRBJ1-1, with D possibly TRBD1 on 6 matching bases. This sequence originates from a man younger than 35 who had mild COVID-19 (a few samples of this study predate the infection). Cell type and time point are not known. The sequencing sample was made of PBMCs or a T cell subset sorted from them (not recorded which). As DNA, the CDR3 is TGTGCCAGCAATATAGGGGGGGTGAACACTGAAGCTTTCTTT. Translation gives CASNIGGVNTEAFF. Full variable domain (rest looked up from reference TRBV11-2 and TRBJ1-1): EAGVAQSPRYKIIEKRQSVAFWCNPISGHATLYWYQQILGQGPKLLIQFQNNGVVDDSQLPKDRFSAERLKGVDSTLKIQPAKLEDSAVYLCASNIGGVNTEAFFGQGTRLTVV.